These T cell receptor beta chains were read from a single sample in a study of CD8 T cells in Susac syndrome. One entry per CDR3 protein, called by TCRdb with MiXCR from the immunoSEQ multiplex PCR reads. The table includes 85,000 to 130,000 distinct CDR3 sequences, roughly 94% detected once. The sample comprised CD8+ T cells from PBMCs. The source is a human donor with Susac syndrome. Both conserved end residues are trimmed from each CDR3. Each record gives: CDR3 protein, V gene.

cdr3_aa: ASSVVNEQF
v_call: TRBV2

cdr3_aa: ASSSHTGNYGYT
v_call: TRBV6-2/TRBV6-3

cdr3_aa: SARDLSSGGSDEQF
v_call: TRBV20-1

cdr3_aa: ASTTPQGRGETQY
v_call: TRBV21-1

cdr3_aa: ASSFPPADTQY
v_call: TRBV12-3/TRBV12-4

cdr3_aa: ASSYTRAGAGTNEKLF
v_call: TRBV6-5

cdr3_aa: SARDPGLGQY
v_call: TRBV20-1

cdr3_aa: ASSPAGGEQY
v_call: TRBV27

cdr3_aa: ASRGFTGELF
v_call: TRBV27

cdr3_aa: ASSSDPGLQETQY
v_call: TRBV5-1

cdr3_aa: ASSLTPGPWGTDTQY
v_call: TRBV7-7

cdr3_aa: ASSEVSVTSTDTQY
v_call: TRBV10-1

cdr3_aa: SVEEDEQY
v_call: TRBV29-1

cdr3_aa: ASIAGTATDTQY
v_call: TRBV6-1

cdr3_aa: ASSPTGGRDIQY
v_call: TRBV5-1

cdr3_aa: ASSPIRQVNYGYT
v_call: TRBV5-4

cdr3_aa: ASPGLAGAGELF
v_call: TRBV12-3/TRBV12-4

cdr3_aa: ASSSYRDSTEAF
v_call: TRBV11-3

cdr3_aa: ASSQDVNAPGGYT
v_call: TRBV14

cdr3_aa: ASSHTGYTDTQY
v_call: TRBV12-3/TRBV12-4

cdr3_aa: ASSYSYVNTEAF
v_call: TRBV6-5

cdr3_aa: ASSWTPLGTGELF
v_call: TRBV5-1

cdr3_aa: ASSLGVEGRETQY
v_call: TRBV12-3/TRBV12-4

cdr3_aa: ASAATGGQETQY
v_call: TRBV9

cdr3_aa: ASRMDWTDGYT
v_call: TRBV5-6

cdr3_aa: ASSSPDRGTDTQY
v_call: TRBV7-9

cdr3_aa: ASSISQNTEAF
v_call: TRBV19

cdr3_aa: ASSWDIGGTGELF
v_call: TRBV19

cdr3_aa: ASSLFAILGQPQH
v_call: TRBV7-8

cdr3_aa: ASSPSDGNEQF
v_call: TRBV5-1

cdr3_aa: ASLDRLNEQF
v_call: TRBV5-6

cdr3_aa: ASSLEDSLSSYNEQF
v_call: TRBV7-9

cdr3_aa: SASGGPHEQY
v_call: TRBV20-1

cdr3_aa: ASSQDSDFTDTQY
v_call: TRBV4-3

cdr3_aa: ASSFQGIYGYT
v_call: TRBV12-3/TRBV12-4

cdr3_aa: ASSPSSGPDYEQY
v_call: TRBV7-9

cdr3_aa: ASSQDRKAF
v_call: TRBV13

cdr3_aa: SVYGTRSGANVLT
v_call: TRBV29-1

cdr3_aa: ASSATGHYTEAF
v_call: TRBV6-5

cdr3_aa: ASSALLAGGKETQY
v_call: TRBV19

cdr3_aa: ATSGGTGELF
v_call: TRBV24-1

cdr3_aa: ASGGGGGSPLH
v_call: TRBV19

cdr3_aa: ASSQGGGVQF
v_call: TRBV3-1

cdr3_aa: ATSIAGTLGETQY
v_call: TRBV15

cdr3_aa: SVDSVEPQH
v_call: TRBV29-1

cdr3_aa: ASKPTGTRYGYT
v_call: TRBV14

cdr3_aa: SATGDRGGYEQY
v_call: TRBV20-1

cdr3_aa: ASSISGASNQPQH
v_call: TRBV19

cdr3_aa: SASPFGQGTETQY
v_call: TRBV20-1